This T cell receptor (beta chain) was obtained from a study of blood T cell repertoires in COVID-19. Study details: Material from acute and convalescent COVID-19 was sourced from the United States, Italy and Spain. PBMCs, B-cell-depleted T cells, or T cells provided the cDNA or gDNA that made up the material.

From germline, CDR1 is SQVTM and CDR2 ANQGSEA. V lost 7 bases, J lost 3 bases, and 15 bases lay in between. The CDR3 has 14 residues. Original processing methods: By means of reference gene primer amplification, nucleated cell counts were estimated. The protocol was immunoSEQ multiplex PCR, while the TCRdb copy is restricted to in-frame clones and leaves out a portion. V and J calls and clone size are as listed in that table; D and trimming were resolved from the DNA. The table has about 120,000 clones, 80% to 90% seen once. The chain combines TRBV29-1 with TRBJ1-4; a possible D gene is TRBD1 (5 bases). This clonotype was sampled from a woman aged 70-85 years with acute or convalescent COVID-19. What was sequenced was peripheral blood. The CDR3 DNA sequence: TGCAGCGCCCGGGGGGTTTTAGCTAATGAAAAACTGTTTTTT. Translated, it gives CSARGVLANEKLFF.